The T cell receptor (beta chain) under discussion was sequenced for a study of blood T cell repertoires in COVID-19. The assay was immunoSEQ multiplex PCR, and TCRdb's table has in-frame clones only and misses some. The table records 110,000 to 150,000 clones, about 82% of them present only once. The CDR3 has 16 amino acids. Deletions cut 0 bases from V and 0 bases from J, with 9 bases between. The germline gives CDR1 SGHVS, CDR2 FNYEAQ. This clone was seen a handful of times. Material: peripheral blood. This TCR derives from a man aged 50 to 60 with acute or convalescent COVID-19. This chain connects TRBV7-6 to TRBJ1-3; a weak D match, TRBD1 (5 bases). The DNA for the CDR3 is TGTGCCAGCAGCTTAGCTACAGGAGCCTCTGGAAACACCATATATTTT. Translated, it gives CASSLATGASGNTIYF.